This is a list of T cell receptor beta chains from one sample in a study of T-cell reconstitution after alpha-beta-depleted transplantation in children. TCRdb passed the PCR reads through MiXCR, listing each CDR3 protein once. The table shows about 200,000 distinct CDR3 sequences, with about 15% occurring only once. Source: PBMCs, mostly from graft donor cells, taken 360 days after TCRalphabeta/CD19-depleted stem cell transplant. Source of these receptors: a male patient between 2 and 15 years old who had a stem cell transplant for acute lymphoblastic leukemia, so the T cells may come from the graft donor. CDR3s include the opening cysteine and the closing phenylalanine or tryptophan. A D gene is named only where the DNA matches it firmly. Clone size appears in some rows only: once, few, many, or a class for an expanded clone.

.	.	TRBJ2-5	TRBV6-5	16	TGTGCCAGCAGTTACTCTGGGGGGTTGCCTAGAGAGACCCAGTACTTC	CASSYSGGLPRETQYF
few	TRBD1	TRBJ2-3	TRBV10-3	13	TGTGCCAACCGAGGACAGGGCACAGATACGCAGTATTTT	CANRGQGTDTQYF
few	TRBD2	TRBJ2-1	TRBV7-9	15	TGTGCCAGCAGCTTAGTACTAGCGGGAGGGGATGAGCAGTTCTTC	CASSLVLAGGDEQFF
few	.	TRBJ2-7	TRBV6-2/TRBV6-3	12	TGTGCCAGCAGTTCTGGTGTCTACGAGCAGTACTTC	CASSSGVYEQYF
.	.	TRBJ2-5	TRBV28	14	TGTGCCAGCACCCCTGGGGGGCGACAAGAGACCCAGTACTTC	CASTPGGRQETQYF
.	.	TRBJ1-1	TRBV6-5	14	TGTGCCAGCAGTTACTCGTTAGTGAACACTGAAGCTTTCTTT	CASSYSLVNTEAFF
few	TRBD2	TRBJ2-7	TRBV29-1	15	TGCAGCGTAATGGGACTAGCGGACTACTCCTACGAGCAGTACTTC	CSVMGLADYSYEQYF
few	TRBD1	TRBJ2-7	TRBV20-1	13	TGCAGTGCTGACCCCCGACAGGGCTACGAGCAGTACTTC	CSADPRQGYEQYF
.	.	TRBJ2-7	TRBV5-5	14	TGTGCCAGCAGCTTGGCCGGGGGAAGTAACGAGCAGTACTTC	CASSLAGGSNEQYF
.	.	TRBJ2-3	TRBV5-1	16	TGCGCCAGCAGCTTGGTTACGGGGACCTACGGAGATACGCAGTATTTT	CASSLVTGTYGDTQYF
many	.	TRBJ2-3	TRBV3-1	11	TGTGCCAGCAGCCCGGGAGATACGCAGTATTTT	CASSPGDTQYF
.	.	TRBJ1-1	TRBV9	12	TGTGCCAGCAGCCCCACGGACACTGAAGCTTTCTTT	CASSPTDTEAFF
.	.	TRBJ1-1	TRBV9	11	TGTGCCAGCAGCACCGGGACCGACGCTTTCTTT	CASSTGTDAFF
few	.	TRBJ2-7	TRBV4-3	16	TGCGCCAGCAGCCAAGATTCTGGGCAGGGGACCTACGAGCAGTACTTC	CASSQDSGQGTYEQYF
.	.	TRBJ1-1	TRBV11-2	15	TGTGCCAGCAGCTCCCTTGTCCGGGACAACGCTGAAGCTTTCTTT	CASSSLVRDNAEAFF
few	.	TRBJ2-5	TRBV27	15	TGTGCCTCCTCCCCTATAGGGGAAGTCCAAGAGACCCAGTACTTC	CASSPIGEVQETQYF
.	.	TRBJ2-5	TRBV7-2	16	TGTGCCAGCAGCTATGCTAAGGGGGGGGAGCAAGAGACCCAGTACTTC	CASSYAKGGEQETQYF
.	.	TRBJ2-1	TRBV7-9	17	TGTGCCAGCAGCGAAATGGGGGGCCCTGGGACCCACAATGAGCAGTTCTTC	CASSEMGGPGTHNEQFF
few	TRBD2	TRBJ2-4	TRBV12-3/TRBV12-4	17	TGTGCCAGCAGTCACATAGCGGGGGGTTTAGCCAAAAACATTCAGTACTTC	CASSHIAGGLAKNIQYF
.	TRBD1	TRBJ1-6	TRBV19	15	TGTGCCAGTAGTATTCGGACAGGGGGAGATTCACCCCTCCACTTT	CASSIRTGGDSPLHF
.	TRBD1	TRBJ1-5	TRBV12-3/TRBV12-4	16	TGTGCCAGCAGACCGAATCAGGGGGAGGGCAATCAGCCCCAGCATTTT	CASRPNQGEGNQPQHF
.	TRBD2	TRBJ2-2	TRBV10-3	16	TGTGCCATCCCCCTCCGGCGGGGGGACCCCACCGGGGAGCTGTTTTTT	CAIPLRRGDPTGELFF
few	.	TRBJ1-1	TRBV4-3	13	TGCGCCAGCGGAGTACAAGGTGGCACTGAAGCTTTCTTT	CASGVQGGTEAFF
few	.	TRBJ2-5	TRBV29-1	12	TGCAGCGAGAACAGGGTGGGGAAGACCCAGTACTTC	CSENRVGKTQYF
once	TRBD1	TRBJ2-4	TRBV5-5	16	TGTGCCAGCAGCACACCCAGGACAGGGGAACGGAACATTCAGTACTTC	CASSTPRTGERNIQYF
few	TRBD2	TRBJ2-2	TRBV2	14	TGTGCCAGCAAAGCGGGGGGGCCCACCGGGGAGCTGTTTTTT	CASKAGGPTGELFF
few	TRBD1	TRBJ2-4	TRBV28	15	TGTGCCAGCAGTTTCGGGGACAGGGCCAAGGGCATTCAGTACTTC	CASSFGDRAKGIQYF
few	TRBD2	TRBJ2-2	TRBV3-1	18	TGTGCCAGCAGCCAAGATCGGACTAGCGGGAGGAACACCGGGGAGCTGTTTTTT	CASSQDRTSGRNTGELFF
many	TRBD1	TRBJ2-7	TRBV12-3/TRBV12-4	15	TGTGCCAGCAGTGCCAGGGACAGGAGCTCCTACGAGCAGTACTTC	CASSARDRSSYEQYF
.	TRBD2	TRBJ2-3	TRBV20-1	14	TGCAGCGCACGGACTAGCGGGGGCCCAGATACGCAGTATTTT	CSARTSGGPDTQYF
few	TRBD2	TRBJ2-1	TRBV20-1	20	TGCAGTGCTAGAGATCTCGGGGGGGGCCCGGGCCGGGCCTCCTACAATGAGCAGTTCTTC	CSARDLGGGPGRASYNEQFF
many	.	TRBJ1-4	TRBV29-1	10	TGCAGCGTTGGGGGGGAAAAACTGTTTTTT	CSVGGEKLFF
.	.	TRBJ1-2	TRBV18	15	TGTGCCAGCTCACCACTCCCTCGGGGAGCGGATGGCTACACCTTC	CASSPLPRGADGYTF
.	TRBD2	TRBJ2-1	TRBV11-2	18	TGTGCCAGCAGCTCGGACCACCTCTTAGCGGGGGGGCCAAGTAACCAGTTCTTC	CASSSDHLLAGGPSNQFF
.	.	TRBJ2-7	TRBV20-1	13	TGCAGTGCCACTGACAGGTCCTCCTACGAGCAGTACTTC	CSATDRSSYEQYF
few	TRBD1	TRBJ1-5	TRBV12-3/TRBV12-4	16	TGTGCCAGCAGTCCGGGGACAGCTACAGGCAATCAGCCCCAGCATTTT	CASSPGTATGNQPQHF
.	.	TRBJ1-2	TRBV6-6	12	TGTGCCACCCGGGCGGTGGGAGATGGCTACACCTTC	CATRAVGDGYTF
.	.	TRBJ1-6	TRBV6-1	15	TGTGCCAGCAGTACCATTACGGAGTTGAATTCACCCCTCCACTTT	CASSTITELNSPLHF
few	.	TRBJ1-5	TRBV21-1	15	TGTGCCAGCAGCAGTCAGAAGAAGAGCAATCAGCCCCAGCATTTT	CASSSQKKSNQPQHF
many	TRBD2	TRBJ2-2	TRBV5-8	17	TGTGCCAGCAGCTTGTCCGGACTAGCGGGGTTAACCGGGGAGCTGTTTTTT	CASSLSGLAGLTGELFF
many	.	TRBJ1-1	TRBV12-3/TRBV12-4	13	TGTGCCAGCAGTATGGGCGGGGACACTGAAGCTTTCTTT	CASSMGGDTEAFF
.	.	TRBJ1-6	TRBV6-5	15	TGTGCCAGCAGTTACCGGCAGGGGTCAAATTCACCCCTCCACTTT	CASSYRQGSNSPLHF
.	TRBD1	TRBJ2-7	TRBV28	17	TGTGCCAGCAGTAAGGACAGGGAGAGAGCCAACGCGTTACTACAGTACTTC	CASSKDRERANALLQYF
.	.	TRBJ2-1	TRBV20-1	12	TGCACCCCCGCCGGGGGTCTCAATGAGCAGTTCTTC	CTPAGGLNEQFF
.	.	TRBJ1-4	TRBV27	15	TGTGCCAGCAGTCCCCGGAGGGACTGGGATGAAAAACTGTTTTTT	CASSPRRDWDEKLFF
many	.	TRBJ2-3	TRBV7-2	15	TGTGCCAGCAGCTTTGTCAGGGAAAGCACAGATACGCAGTATTTT	CASSFVRESTDTQYF